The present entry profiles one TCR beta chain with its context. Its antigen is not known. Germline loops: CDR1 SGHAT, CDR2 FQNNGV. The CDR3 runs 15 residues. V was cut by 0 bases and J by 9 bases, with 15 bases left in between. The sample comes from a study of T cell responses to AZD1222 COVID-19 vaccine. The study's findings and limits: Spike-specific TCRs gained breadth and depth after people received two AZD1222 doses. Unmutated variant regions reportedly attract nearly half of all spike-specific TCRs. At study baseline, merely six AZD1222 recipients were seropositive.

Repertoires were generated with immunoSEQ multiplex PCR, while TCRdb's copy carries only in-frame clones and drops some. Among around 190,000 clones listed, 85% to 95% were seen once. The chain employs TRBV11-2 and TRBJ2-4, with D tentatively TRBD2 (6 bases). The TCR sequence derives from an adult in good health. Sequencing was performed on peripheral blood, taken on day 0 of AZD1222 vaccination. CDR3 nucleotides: TGTGCCAGCAGCTTAGATCTGAGGGCGGGGCGCATTCAGTACTTC. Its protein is CASSLDLRAGRIQYF. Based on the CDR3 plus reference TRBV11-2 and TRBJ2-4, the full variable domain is EAGVAQSPRYKIIEKRQSVAFWCNPISGHATLYWYQQILGQGPKLLIQFQNNGVVDDSQLPKDRFSAERLKGVDSTLKIQPAKLEDSAVYLCASSLDLRAGRIQYFGAGTRLSVL.